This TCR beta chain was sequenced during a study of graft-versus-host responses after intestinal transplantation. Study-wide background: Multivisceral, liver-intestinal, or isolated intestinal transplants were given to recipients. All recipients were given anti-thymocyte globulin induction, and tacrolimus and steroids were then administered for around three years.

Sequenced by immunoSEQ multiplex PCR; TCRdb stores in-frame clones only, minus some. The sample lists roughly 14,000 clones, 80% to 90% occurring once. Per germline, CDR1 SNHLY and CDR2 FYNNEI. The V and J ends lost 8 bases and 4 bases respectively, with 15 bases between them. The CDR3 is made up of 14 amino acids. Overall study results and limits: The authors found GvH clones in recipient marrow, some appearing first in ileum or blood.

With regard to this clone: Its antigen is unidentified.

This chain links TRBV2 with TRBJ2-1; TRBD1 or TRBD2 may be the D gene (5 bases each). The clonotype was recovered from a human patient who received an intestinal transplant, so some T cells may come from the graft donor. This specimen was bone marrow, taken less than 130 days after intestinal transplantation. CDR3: CASSGTDVYNEQFF. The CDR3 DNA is TGTGCCAGCTCTGGGACGGACGTTTACAATGAGCAGTTCTTC.